These 20 T cell receptor beta chains came from one sample sequenced in a study of T cell responses to AZD1222 COVID-19 vaccine. Some clones are missing from TCRdb's copy, which holds only in-frame ones; the method was immunoSEQ multiplex PCR. This sample carries about 150,000 clones, 90% to 95% of them seen once, and the ten largest clones take more than 1.3%. The material was peripheral blood, obtained on day 0 of AZD1222 vaccination. These receptors were obtained from an adult in good health.

This clone came up once. The chain employs TRBV11-3 and TRBJ1-1; D is perhaps TRBD1 (6 bases). CDR1 and CDR2 (germline): SGHNT, YENEEA. With 1 base removed from V and 7 bases from J, the gap between germline ends came to 10 bases. The CDR3 loop spans 13 amino acids. CDR3 in amino acids: CASSLVQGSEAFF. CDR3 DNA: TGTGCCAGCAGCTTAGTACAGGGTAGTGAAGCTTTCTTT. Supplemented by reference TRBV11-3 and TRBJ1-1, the full variable domain reads EAGVVQSPRYKIIEKKQPVAFWCNPISGHNTLYWYLQNLGQGPELLIRYENEEAVDDSQLPKDRFSAERLKGVDSTLKIQPAELGDSAVYLCASSLVQGSEAFFGQGTRLTVV.

The V call is TRBV15, the J call TRBJ2-7, with 9 bases that match TRBD1. This CDR3 is 12 amino acids long. Germline lookup yields CDR1 LNHNV and CDR2 YYDKDF (reference sequence). After removal of 6 bases from V and 9 bases from J, the junction contained 6 bases not matched to a gene. The CDR3 sequence: CATRGQGAGQYF. The CDR3 coding sequence is TGTGCCACCAGGGGACAGGGAGCCGGGCAGTACTTC. Filled out from reference TRBV15 and TRBJ2-7, the complete variable domain reads DAMVIQNPRYQVTQFGKPVTLSCSQTLNHNVMYWYQQKSSQAPKLLFHYYDKDFNNEADTPDNFQSRRPNTSFCFLDIRSPGLGDTAMYLCATRGQGAGQYFGPGTRLTVT.

V and J are TRBV27 and TRBJ2-1; TRBD1 aligns across 7 bases. With V trimmed by 6 bases and J by 6 bases, 14 bases remained unmatched. CDR3 length: 16 residues. Germline V gene sequence: CDR1 MNHEY, CDR2 SMNVEV (reference sequence). The CDR3 region is CASSDSGGALLNEQFF. DNA for the CDR3: TGTGCCAGCAGCGATTCAGGGGGAGCCTTACTCAATGAGCAGTTCTTC.

The chain combines TRBV6-2 or TRBV6-3 with TRBJ2-4, with 13 positions matching TRBD2. V was pared by 2 bases and J by 9 bases, with 13 bases of the junction left unmatched. Germline V lookup: CDR1 MNHEY, CDR2 SVGEGT. The CDR3 loop spans 18 amino acids. DNA for the CDR3: TGTGCCAGCAGTTACACTACCGGGACTAGCGGGAAGTGGAGCATTCAGTACTTC. Translated, it gives CASSYTTGTSGKWSIQYF.

The chain recombines TRBV11-1 with TRBJ2-1, with D perhaps matching TRBD2 (5 bases). Trimming took off 4 bases at V and 3 bases at J, with 13 bases between the two ends. The CDR3 runs to 15 residues. Germline loops: CDR1 SGHAT, CDR2 FQDESV (reference sequence). In DNA, the CDR3 is TGTGCCAGCAGCTCGGGATTTACGGACTACAATGAGCAGTTCTTC. Translated, it gives CASSSGFTDYNEQFF.

This clone was recorded once. The J gene is TRBJ1-4, the V gene TRBV28, with D perhaps TRBD1 (6 bases). The V and J ends lost 1 base and 1 base respectively, with 13 bases between them. Germline assignment: CDR1 MDHEN and CDR2 SYDVKM. CDR3 length: 17 residues. The CDR3 sequence: CASSLLGGGLTNEKLFF. The DNA for the CDR3 is TGTGCCAGCAGTTTATTAGGAGGGGGTTTAACTAATGAAAAACTGTTTTTT.

This clone was counted only a few times. The chain carries TRBV27 and TRBJ2-7, with 7 bases that match TRBD2. V was clipped by 10 bases and J by 0 bases; unmatched bases: 9. The CDR3 contains 14 residues. The germline V gene has CDR1 MNHEY and CDR2 SMNVEV (reference sequence). CDR3 loop: CATRMGGSSYEQYF. CDR3 DNA: TGTGCCACCAGGATGGGCGGGAGCTCCTACGAGCAGTACTTC.

V and J are TRBV28 and TRBJ1-6, with D tentatively TRBD1 (6 bases). The V gene's germline CDR1 is MDHEN and CDR2 SYDVKM. V lost 2 bases and J lost 10, with 12 bases in between. The CDR3 runs to 14 residues. CDR3 sequence (DNA): TGTGCCAGCAGTTTAGAGCAGGGGCGGTCACCCCTCCACTTT. It is translated as CASSLEQGRSPLHF.

V is TRBV6-5 and J is TRBJ2-5, with D perhaps matching TRBD2 (6 bases). V lost 8 bases and J 3 bases, leaving 13 bases between the germline ends. The CDR3 has 13 amino acids. In germline, CDR1 is MNHEY, CDR2 SVGAGI. This chain's CDR3 is CASGGGQEETQYF. CDR3 sequence (DNA): TGTGCCAGCGGGGGAGGACAAGAAGAGACCCAGTACTTC.

The CDR3 reads CASSYSGLAGVETQYF. The CDR3 bases are TGTGCCAGCAGTTACTCGGGCCTAGCGGGAGTGGAGACCCAGTACTTC. J is TRBJ2-5 and V is TRBV6-2 or TRBV6-3; 10 nucleotides line up with TRBD2. The V gene end was trimmed by 0 bases and the J gene end by 5 bases; junction bases not matched to a gene: 6. CDR1 and CDR2 (germline): MNHEY, SVGEGT. The CDR3 runs to 16 residues.

The chain is built from TRBV6-1 and TRBJ2-2; 10 positions match TRBD2. The germline V gene has CDR1 MNHNS and CDR2 SASEGT. This CDR3 is built from 17 residues. V trimming: 3 bases; J trimming: 3 bases; junction bases outside the gene matches: 7. The CDR3, as DNA: TGTGCCAGCAGTGATGAGCGGGAGGGCTTTTACACCGGGGAGCTGTTTTTT. Translated, it gives CASSDEREGFYTGELFF.

The chain carries TRBV19 and TRBJ1-2, with 8 bases matching TRBD1. V was clipped by 6 bases and J by 4 bases; unmatched bases: 7. Germline V gene lookup returns CDR1 LNHDA and CDR2 SQIVND (reference sequence). The CDR3 runs 14 residues. The CDR3 DNA is TGTGCCAGTAGGACAGGGGATGTCTCCTATGGCTACACCTTC. Its translation: CASRTGDVSYGYTF.

In this sample, this clone turned up a few times. V and J are TRBV4-2 and TRBJ2-3, with 8 bases that match TRBD1. CDR3 size: 15 residues. The V and J ends lost 3 bases and 0 bases, in that order; junction bases with no gene match: 2. Germline V gene lookup returns CDR1 LGHNA and CDR2 YNFKEQ. The CDR3 region is CASSQRTGSTDTQYF. CDR3 sequence (DNA): TGTGCCAGCAGCCAGAGGACAGGGAGCACAGATACGCAGTATTTT.

This clone was detected once. J is TRBJ1-5 and V is TRBV2; 7 bases are a match to TRBD1. From germline, CDR1 is SNHLY and CDR2 FYNNEI. This CDR3 spans 15 amino acids. V lost 3 bases, J lost 7 bases, and 9 bases stayed unmatched. CDR3 amino acids: CASSEMRRGAQPQHF. The CDR3 DNA is TGTGCCAGCAGTGAGATGCGCAGGGGGGCCCAGCCCCAGCATTTT. Variable domain in full (rest from reference TRBV2 and TRBJ1-5): EPEVTQTPSHQVTQMGQEVILRCVPISNHLYFYWYRQILGQKVEFLVSFYNNEISEKSEIFDDQFSVERPDGSNFTLKIRSTKLEDSAMYFCASSEMRRGAQPQHFGDGTRLSIL.

The chain has TRBV12-5 and TRBJ1-5; 7 positions agree with TRBD1. Germline V lookup: CDR1 LGHNT, CDR2 FRNRAP. V trimming: 3 bases; J trimming: 5 bases; junction bases outside the gene matches: 1. CDR3 length: 13 residues. The CDR3, as DNA: TGTGCTAGTGGTTTTGACAGGGATCAGCCCCAGCATTTT. This gives the protein CASGFDRDQPQHF.

V gene TRBV5-1 combines with J gene TRBJ2-5; D is unclear. The CDR3 is made up of 13 amino acids. The germline V gene has CDR1 SGHRS and CDR2 YFSETQ. V was shortened by 0 bases and J by 3 bases, with 6 bases between the two germline ends. CDR3 nucleotides: TGCGCCAGCAGCTTGGCTCCTGAAGAGACCCAGTACTTC. Translated, it gives CASSLAPEETQYF.

The chain has TRBV6-5 and TRBJ1-1; 7 positions match TRBD1. Germline CDR1 and CDR2: MNHEY and SVGAGI. This CDR3 spans 15 amino acids. The ends lost 6 bases at V and 6 bases at J; junction bases unmatched: 13. The CDR3 DNA is TGTGCCAGCAGCTGGAGAAACAGGGGTATCGCTGAAGCTTTCTTT. Amino acid sequence: CASSWRNRGIAEAFF.

This clone was found once. The chain recombines TRBV20-1 with TRBJ1-5, with no clear D. The CDR3 consists of 14 residues. Germline V gene data show CDR1 as DFQATT and CDR2 as SNEGSKA (reference sequence). V shed 3 bases and J shed 0 bases, with 9 bases lying between them. CDR3 DNA sequence: TGCAGTGCTAGTACTGGAAATAGCAATCAGCCCCAGCATTTT. Translation: CSASTGNSNQPQHF.

As DNA, the CDR3 is TGTGCCAGCAGCGTAGCTGGGACTAGCGGGAGAACAGATACGCAGTATTTT. This encodes CASSVAGTSGRTDTQYF. This chain connects TRBV9 to TRBJ2-3; 14 nucleotides align to TRBD2. Germline assignment: CDR1 SGDLS and CDR2 YYNGEE. The CDR3 extends over 17 amino acids. V shed 0 bases, J shed 3 bases, and the junction held 3 bases outside the gene matches.

This chain connects TRBV30 to TRBJ2-2, with TRBD1 as a possible D gene (5 bases). The length of the CDR3 is 15 residues. The germline V and J ends were trimmed by 4 bases and 7 bases, with 19 bases remaining between them. In germline, CDR1 is GTSNPN, CDR2 SVGIG (reference sequence). CDR3 loop: CAWTLGAGFGGELFF. The CDR3 nucleotides are TGTGCCTGGACCCTAGGGGCAGGGTTCGGCGGGGAGCTGTTTTTT.